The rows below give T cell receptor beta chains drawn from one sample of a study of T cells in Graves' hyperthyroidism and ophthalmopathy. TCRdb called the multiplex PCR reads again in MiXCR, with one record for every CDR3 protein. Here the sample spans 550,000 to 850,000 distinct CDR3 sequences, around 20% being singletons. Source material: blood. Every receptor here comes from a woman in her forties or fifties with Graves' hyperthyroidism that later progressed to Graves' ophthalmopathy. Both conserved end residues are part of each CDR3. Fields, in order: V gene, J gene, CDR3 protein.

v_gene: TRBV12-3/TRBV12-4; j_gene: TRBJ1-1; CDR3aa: CASSLPDRGMSEAFF
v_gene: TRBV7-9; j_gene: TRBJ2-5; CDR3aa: CASSLPLAVPQETQYF
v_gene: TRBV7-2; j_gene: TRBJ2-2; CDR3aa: CASSLTSGGRTGELFF
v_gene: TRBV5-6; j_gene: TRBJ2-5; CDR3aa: CASSLRRSGRIGSETQYF
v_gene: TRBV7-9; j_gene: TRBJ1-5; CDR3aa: CASSLGGAGDQPQHF
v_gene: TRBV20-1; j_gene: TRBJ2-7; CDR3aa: CSARLGAYEQYF
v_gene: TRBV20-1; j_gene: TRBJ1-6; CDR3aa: CSARDQTGAALHF
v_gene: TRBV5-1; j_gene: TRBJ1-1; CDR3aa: CASSLAEGASTEAFF
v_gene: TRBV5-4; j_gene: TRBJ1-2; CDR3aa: CASSRLGTGDHYGYTF
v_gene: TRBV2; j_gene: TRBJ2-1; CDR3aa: CASSQGAGGPGNEQFF
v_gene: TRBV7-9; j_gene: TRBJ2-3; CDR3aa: CASTPRLESTDTQYF
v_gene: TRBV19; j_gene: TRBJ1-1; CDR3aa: CASSITGMDFF
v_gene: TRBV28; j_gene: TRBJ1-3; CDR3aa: CASSFGEVSGNTIYF
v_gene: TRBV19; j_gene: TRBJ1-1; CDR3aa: CASRGSRTGGTEAFF
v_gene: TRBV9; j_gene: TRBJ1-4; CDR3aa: CASSVEGATNEKLFF
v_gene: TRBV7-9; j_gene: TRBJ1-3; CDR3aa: CASSSRVDGNTIYF
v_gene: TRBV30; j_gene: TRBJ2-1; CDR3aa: CAWRSGPGPYNEQFF